This TCR beta chain came from a study of blood T cell repertoires in COVID-19. At the level of the study: Sites across the United States, Italy and Spain contributed samples from acute and convalescent COVID-19.

Data came from immunoSEQ multiplex PCR; TCRdb stores just in-frame clones and leaves some out. The table lists 110,000 to 150,000 clones, roughly 84% of them singletons, with about two fifths in the top ten. Germline V gene lookup returns CDR1 MNHNY and CDR2 SVGAGI (reference sequence). The CDR3 contains 16 residues. V shed 4 bases, J shed 0 bases, and the junction held 7 bases outside the gene matches. The sequencing sample was made of peripheral blood. The chain combines TRBV6-6 with TRBJ1-1, with 8 bases that match TRBD1. This clonotype was sampled from a human donor in a cohort sampled during active COVID-19. The CDR3 region has the DNA TGTGCCAGCAGTTTAGGACAGGGAACGGTGAACACTGAAGCTTTCTTT. Protein: CASSLGQGTVNTEAFF.